The T cell receptor beta chain described here comes from a study of blood T cells in healthy people across ages. The study, taken as a whole, reports: Both higher diversity and more naive CD4+ cells marked long-lived donors when set against aged donors. With age, beta diversity per million T cells declined roughly linearly, significantly by 30 to 40.

Combining a sample-barcoded 5' primer with a J-beta primer mix, a second PCR ran for about 7 to 12 cycles. TCRdb recomputed calls from the 5' RACE reads with MiXCR, one row per CDR3 protein. The table includes approximately 800,000 distinct CDR3 sequences, roughly 50% detected once. Note on this clonotype: Antigen specificity is unknown.

The length of the CDR3 is 14 residues. Germline V gene lookup returns CDR1 SGHRS and CDR2 YFSETQ. V lost 4 bases, J lost 9 bases, and 10 bases stayed unmatched. Sequencing was done on a sample of blood. V and J are TRBV5-1 and TRBJ2-1; 7 bases are shared with TRBD2. The TCR sequence derives from a man older than 75 in good health. Here the CDR3 DNA reads TGCGCCAGCAGCCAGCGGGACTCGGGGGGTGAGCAGTTCTTC. Translating gives CASSQRDSGGEQFF.